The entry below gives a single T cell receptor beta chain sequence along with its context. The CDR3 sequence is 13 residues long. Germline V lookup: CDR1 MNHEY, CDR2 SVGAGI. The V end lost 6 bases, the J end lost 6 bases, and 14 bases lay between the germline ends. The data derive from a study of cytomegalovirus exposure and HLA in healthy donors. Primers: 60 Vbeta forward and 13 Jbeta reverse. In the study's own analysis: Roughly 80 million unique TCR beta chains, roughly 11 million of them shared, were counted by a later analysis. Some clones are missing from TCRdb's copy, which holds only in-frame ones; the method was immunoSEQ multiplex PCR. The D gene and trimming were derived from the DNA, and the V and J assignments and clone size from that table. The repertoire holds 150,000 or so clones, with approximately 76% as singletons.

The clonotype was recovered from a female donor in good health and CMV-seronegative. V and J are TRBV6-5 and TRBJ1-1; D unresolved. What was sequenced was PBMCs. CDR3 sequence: CASRTPQVPEAFF. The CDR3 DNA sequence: TGTGCCAGCAGAACCCCGCAGGTCCCTGAAGCTTTCTTT.